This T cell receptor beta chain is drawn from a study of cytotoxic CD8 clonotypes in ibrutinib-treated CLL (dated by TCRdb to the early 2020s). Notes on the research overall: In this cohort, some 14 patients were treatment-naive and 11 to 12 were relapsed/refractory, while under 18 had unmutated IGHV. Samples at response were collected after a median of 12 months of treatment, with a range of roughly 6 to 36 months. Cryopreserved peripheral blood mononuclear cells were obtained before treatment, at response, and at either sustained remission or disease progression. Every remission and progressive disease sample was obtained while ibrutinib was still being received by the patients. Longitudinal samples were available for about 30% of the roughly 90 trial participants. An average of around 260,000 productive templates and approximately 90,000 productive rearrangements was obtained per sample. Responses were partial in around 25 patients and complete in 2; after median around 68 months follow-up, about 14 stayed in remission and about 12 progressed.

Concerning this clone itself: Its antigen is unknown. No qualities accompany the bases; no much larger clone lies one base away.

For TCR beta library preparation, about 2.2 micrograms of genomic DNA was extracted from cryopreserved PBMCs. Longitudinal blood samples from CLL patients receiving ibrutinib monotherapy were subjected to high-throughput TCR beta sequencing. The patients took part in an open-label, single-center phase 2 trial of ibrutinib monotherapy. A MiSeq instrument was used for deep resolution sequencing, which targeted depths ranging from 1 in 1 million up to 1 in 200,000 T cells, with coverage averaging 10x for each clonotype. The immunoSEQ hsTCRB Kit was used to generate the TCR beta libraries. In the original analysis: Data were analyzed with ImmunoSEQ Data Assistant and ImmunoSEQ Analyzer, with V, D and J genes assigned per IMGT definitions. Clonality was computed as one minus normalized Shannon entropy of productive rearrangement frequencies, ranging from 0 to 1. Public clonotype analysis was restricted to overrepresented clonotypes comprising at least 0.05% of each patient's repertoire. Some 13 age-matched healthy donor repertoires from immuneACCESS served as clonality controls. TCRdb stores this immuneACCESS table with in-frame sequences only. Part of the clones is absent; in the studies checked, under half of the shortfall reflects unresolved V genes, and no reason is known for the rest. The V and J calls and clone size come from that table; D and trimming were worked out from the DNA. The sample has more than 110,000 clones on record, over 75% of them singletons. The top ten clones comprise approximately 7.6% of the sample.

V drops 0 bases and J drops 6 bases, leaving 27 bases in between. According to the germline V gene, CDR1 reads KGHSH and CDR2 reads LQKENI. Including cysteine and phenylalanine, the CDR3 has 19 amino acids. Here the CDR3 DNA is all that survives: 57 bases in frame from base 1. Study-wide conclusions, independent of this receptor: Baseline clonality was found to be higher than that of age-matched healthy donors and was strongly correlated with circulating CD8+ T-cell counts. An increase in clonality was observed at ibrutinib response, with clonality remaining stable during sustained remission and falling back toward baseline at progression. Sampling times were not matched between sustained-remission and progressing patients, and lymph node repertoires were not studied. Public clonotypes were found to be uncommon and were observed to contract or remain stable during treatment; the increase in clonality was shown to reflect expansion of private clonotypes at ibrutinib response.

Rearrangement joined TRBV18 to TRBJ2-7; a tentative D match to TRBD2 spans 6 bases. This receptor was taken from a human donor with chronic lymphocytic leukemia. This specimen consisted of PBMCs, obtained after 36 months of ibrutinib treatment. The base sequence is TGTGCCAGCTCACCACCAGTACAAGCTTGGACCTCCAAAGCGGGCGAGCAGTACTTC. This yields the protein CASSPPVQAWTSKAGEQYF.